Given below is one T cell receptor (beta chain) in context. This clonotype was counted ten times or more. It has no known antigen specificity. No qualities accompany the bases; no much larger clone lies one base away. The data are from a study of T cells in Graves' hyperthyroidism and ophthalmopathy (dated by TCRdb to the late 2010s). About the study as a whole: Peripheral blood was collected at initial diagnosis, before any treatment. A discovery cohort of about 100 patients, approximately 45 with Graves' ophthalmopathy and roughly 59 with stable Graves' hyperthyroidism, was used to find distinguishing TCR V-J signatures. An independent validation cohort of around 19 hyperthyroidism patients and some 15 patients who later progressed to ophthalmopathy tested prospective prediction of ophthalmopathy. The roughly 90 discovery patients were divided at random into training and test sets in a 7:3 ratio. The study also compared thyroid tissue and blood T-cell repertoires from over 5 Graves' hyperthyroidism patients. Once sampling was done, hyperthyroidism patients were given methimazole at a starting dose of 30 mg daily, whereas ophthalmopathy patients were given high-dose intravenous methylprednisolone. According to the paper, TCR Vbeta CDR3 sequencing was carried out on 120 to 150 peripheral blood samples, which came from 40 to 45 ophthalmopathy, approximately 78 hyperthyroidism and roughly 17 progressor patients. What the study reported, not specific to this receptor: In validation, the model predicted progression to ophthalmopathy with around 71% sensitivity and around 72% specificity, a median of approximately 6.5 months before onset. Blood samples also contained most of the expanded thyroid clonotypes (frequency above 0.001), which suggests that blood repertoires may reflect thyroid immune responses. Sample size was not statistically predetermined, and blinding of investigators to group allocation was not performed. Ophthalmopathy was separated from stable hyperthyroidism by a 13 V-J signature model, with around 90% sensitivity and roughly 84% specificity obtained in cross-validation and 80%/75% obtained in testing.

V has 0 bases trimmed and J has 1 base trimmed; junction bases matching no gene number 6. Taken from the germline V gene (reference sequence), the CDR1 and CDR2 loops are LGHDT and YNNKEL. Including the terminal cysteine and phenylalanine, the CDR3 comprises 18 residues. Only the CDR3 DNA stays, 54 bases, in frame from base 1. The TCR beta CDR3 regions were amplified from RNA transcripts. A first-round RT-PCR of the TCR CDR3 used the HTBI primer set with the Qiagen OneStep RT-PCR kit. A second multiplex PCR round built the libraries, followed by size selection and purification. The libraries were sequenced on an Illumina HiSeq2000 using paired-end 100 bp reads. Per the source publication's procedure: SOAPnuke was used to process the raw data, removing reads that contained adapters or uncalled bases, had a mean Phred below 15, or lacked an exact match to the constant primer or identifier. High-quality paired reads were merged with COPE v1.2.5, and unique nucleotide sequences were defined as clonotypes. MiTCR v1.1 was used to align the clonotypes against IMGT TRBV, TRBD and TRBJ reference segments. The analysis was restricted to V-J combinations with a frequency above 0.0001, which together covered 99% to 99.2% of the repertoires. A TCS score was defined as the ratio between F50 (clonal expansion) and ExV (chaos), using BLOSUM62-based TCRdist between CDR3 peptides within each V-J. Welch's t-statistics and random forest reduced fewer than 600 V-J features to about 13, which were used in a naive Bayes classifier (R e1071). TCRdb reanalyzed the raw reads on its own, using fastp at Q25 for trimming and MiXCR for clone calling, and kept in-frame beta chains. Here each entry gathers all rows of one CDR3 protein and keeps the most common genes and DNA. The V and J calls, along with clone size, are taken from TCRdb and not from the paper's own processing. In all, the sample holds around 300,000 distinct CDR3 sequences, and about 13% of those were seen once. 34% of the sample belongs to the ten largest clones.

Ophthalmopathy patients had moderately to severely active disease, with a Clinical Activity Score of 3 or more, a NOSPECS grade of 4 or more, and a disease duration of less than 3 months. The study excluded patients with uncontrolled infections, other autoimmune diseases, pregnancy or lactation. Clinical symptoms, serum thyroxine and TRAb, thyroid ultrasound, and orbital computed tomography formed the basis for the diagnoses. Ficoll-Paque density gradient centrifugation was used to isolate PBMCs from 8 to 10 ml of fresh peripheral blood. Total RNA was extracted using Trizol reagent, and RNA quality was assessed on an Agilent 2100 Bioanalyzer.

The receptor was isolated from a woman in her thirties or forties with Graves' ophthalmopathy. The sample taken for sequencing was blood. In this chain, TRBV3-1 is recombined with TRBJ2-7; a stretch of 13 junction bases matches TRBD2. The DNA sequence is as follows: TGTGCCAGCAGCCAAGACTCGACTAGCGGGGGGATGTCCTACGAGCAGTACTTC. This sequence encodes CASSQDSTSGGMSYEQYF.